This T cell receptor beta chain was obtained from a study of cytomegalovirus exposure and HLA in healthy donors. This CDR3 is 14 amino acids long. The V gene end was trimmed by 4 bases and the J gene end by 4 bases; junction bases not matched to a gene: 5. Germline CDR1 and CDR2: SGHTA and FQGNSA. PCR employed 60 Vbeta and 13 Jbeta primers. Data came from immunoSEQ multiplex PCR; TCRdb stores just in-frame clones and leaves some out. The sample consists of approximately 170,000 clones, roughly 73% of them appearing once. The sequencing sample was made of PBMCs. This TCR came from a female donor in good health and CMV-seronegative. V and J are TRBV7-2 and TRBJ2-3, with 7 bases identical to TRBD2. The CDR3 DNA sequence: TGTGCCAGCAGCTCCCCGGGAGGAGCAGATACGCAGTATTTT. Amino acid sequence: CASSSPGGADTQYF.